This T cell receptor beta chain is from a study of shared clonotypes between healthy human individuals. TCRdb's copy holds only in-frame clones and misses some; the assay was immunoSEQ multiplex PCR. The sample has around 720,000 clones, around 78% seen once. The sequence was obtained from a woman aged 30 to 39 in good health. Material for sequencing was memory CD4+ T cells sorted from blood. The subset is: CD45RA-negative fraction.

The CDR3 region is CASSLTHRGKEQFF. In DNA form, the CDR3 reads TGTGCCAGCAGTCTCACCCACAGGGGCAAGGAGCAGTTCTTC. The chain recombines TRBV28 with TRBJ2-1; 7 bases agree with TRBD1. This CDR3 is built from 14 residues. Germline lookup yields CDR1 MDHEN and CDR2 SYDVKM. The junction had 11 bases not matched to a gene; V was cut back by 5 bases and J by 10 bases. The variable domain in full, with the rest retrieved from reference TRBV28 and TRBJ2-1, is DVKVTQSSRYLVKRTGEKVFLECVQDMDHENMFWYRQDPGLGLRLIYFSYDVKMKEKGDIPEGYSVSREKKERFSLILESASTNQTSMYLCASSLTHRGKEQFFGPGTRLTVL.